This TCR beta chain was documented in a study of control samples from healthy donors and cancer patients. The CDR3 extends over 13 amino acids. Losses at the gene ends were 4 bases for V and 6 bases for J; bases not matched to a gene: 2. Germline CDR1 KGHSH, CDR2 LQKENI. About this clone itself: The identical CDR3 is also encoded by other nucleotide sequences in the sample.

TCRdb's table, derived via immunoSEQ multiplex PCR, lists solely in-frame clones and lacks some. The sample gives 100,000 to 150,000 clones, roughly 90% of which show up once; approximately 2% is in the top ten. Material: blood. The TCR was taken from a woman aged 45 to 65 in good health. V and J are TRBV18 and TRBJ1-2; 10 nucleotides agree with TRBD1. Here the CDR3 reads CASSQGQGDGYTF. As DNA, the CDR3 is TGTGCCAGCTCACAAGGACAGGGGGATGGCTACACCTTC.